This T cell receptor (beta chain) originates from a study of blood T cell repertoires in COVID-19. Turning to the study itself: Italy, Spain and the United States were the sources of the convalescent and acute COVID-19 samples. PBMCs, B-cell-depleted T cells, or T cells provided the cDNA or gDNA that made up the material.

Source study methods: Amplified reference gene primers provided the basis for estimating nucleated cell counts. Libraries were prepared by immunoSEQ multiplex PCR; TCRdb keeps only in-frame clonotypes and omits some of them. The V and J calls and the clone size are those of that table, but D and trimming were determined from the DNA. The table includes 120,000 to 150,000 clones, about 77% detected once. CDR3 length: 16 residues. J was trimmed by 3 bases and V by 10 bases; bases with no gene match: 10. From germline, CDR1 is LNHDA and CDR2 SQIVND (reference sequence). This clonotype was sampled from a man aged 60 to 75 with acute or convalescent COVID-19. Input material: peripheral blood. This sequence joins TRBV19 and TRBJ2-2; 11 bases align to TRBD2. The CDR3 reads CATSASGRRDTGELFF. The CDR3 DNA follows: TGTGCCACCTCCGCTAGCGGGAGGAGGGACACCGGGGAGCTGTTTTTT. The full variable domain, with the rest looked up from reference TRBV19 and TRBJ2-2, is DGGITQSPKYLFRKEGQNVTLSCEQNLNHDAMYWYRQDPGQGLRLIYYSQIVNDFQKGDIAEGYSVSREKKESFPLTVTSAQKNPTAFYLCATSASGRRDTGELFFGEGSRLTVL.